A single sample is the source of the 9 T cell receptor beta chains below, sequenced in a study of radiation and T cells in renal cell carcinoma. Sequencing was performed with immunoSEQ multiplex PCR; in TCRdb, only in-frame clones are kept and a portion is missing. The table lists roughly 120,000 clones, roughly four fifths of them singletons, with approximately 2% in the top ten. Time point in this sample: blood 2 weeks post-SBRT. Treatment denoted: 15 Gy SBRT to primary tumor, nephrectomy 4 weeks later. The specimen comprised blood, sampled from a patient whose treatment included radiotherapy and nephrectomy. The receptor set was obtained from a woman aged 60-75 years with renal cell carcinoma.

The V gene is TRBV9, the J gene TRBJ1-2; D remains unclear. This CDR3 contains 12 residues. Trimming pared 0 bases from V and 8 bases from J, leaving 8 bases between. Germline V gene sequence: CDR1 SGDLS, CDR2 YYNGEE. CDR3: CASSVGEGGYTF. CDR3 DNA: TGTGCCAGCAGCGTAGGGGAAGGGGGCTACACCTTC.

This chain uses TRBV15 with TRBJ2-5; TRBD1 is a possible D gene (6 bases). The V end lost 3 bases, the J end lost 12 bases, and 17 bases lay between the germline ends. Looked up from germline, CDR1 is LNHNV and CDR2 is YYDKDF (reference sequence). The CDR3 spans 13 residues. CDR3: CATSSRDTPKKYF. CDR3 nucleotides: TGTGCCACCAGCAGCCGGGACACTCCAAAAAAGTACTTC.

This sequence joins TRBV25-1 and TRBJ2-2, with D hard to call. Germline CDR1 MGHDK, CDR2 SYGVNS. The length of the CDR3 is 11 residues. V was shortened by 2 bases and J by 12 bases, with 7 bases between the two germline ends. The CDR3 loop is CASSEGRQLFF. The CDR3 DNA is TGTGCCAGCAGTGAAGGGCGGCAGCTGTTTTTT.

This clone turned up a few times. The chain employs TRBV27 and TRBJ2-5; D ambiguous. The end of the DNA is better explained by TRBJ2-7, so the J call may be wrong. The germline V gene has CDR1 MNHEY and CDR2 SMNVEV (reference sequence). This CDR3 has 13 residues. As DNA, the CDR3 is TGTGCCAGCAGTTCGCTGCAAACCTACGAGCAGTACTTC. Translating gives CASSSLQTYEQYF.

This rearrangement joins TRBV19 to TRBJ1-4, with unresolved D. V was clipped by 4 bases and J by 0 bases, with 12 bases between them. The CDR3 has 16 residues. CDR1 and CDR2 (germline): LNHDA, SQIVND (reference sequence). The CDR3 nucleotides read TGTGCCAGTAGTACCCCGGCCGGTGCAACTAATGAAAAACTGTTTTTT. Amino acid sequence: CASSTPAGATNEKLFF. Looking up the rest from reference TRBV19 and TRBJ1-4 gives the full variable domain: DGGITQSPKYLFRKEGQNVTLSCEQNLNHDAMYWYRQDPGQGLRLIYYSQIVNDFQKGDIAEGYSVSREKKESFPLTVTSAQKNPTAFYLCASSTPAGATNEKLFFGSGTQLSVL.

This chain links TRBV19 with TRBJ2-7, with 12 bases identical to TRBD2. The V gene end was trimmed by 5 bases and the J gene end by 4 bases; junction bases not matched to a gene: 9. CDR3 size: 16 residues. The germline CDR1 and CDR2 sequences are LNHDA and SQIVND (reference sequence). The CDR3: CASSFGLAGIEYEQYF. CDR3 DNA: TGTGCCAGTAGTTTCGGACTAGCGGGAATAGAATACGAGCAGTACTTC.

The rearrangement links TRBV7-2 to TRBJ2-2; D gene unclear. The CDR3 is 15 amino acids. Between the trimmed V and J ends, which lost 1 base and 0 bases, there was a span of 6 bases. Germline CDR1 reads SGHTA; CDR2 reads FQGNSA. CDR3 in DNA: TGTGCCAGCAGCTTAGTAATCTCGAACACCGGGGAGCTGTTTTTT. This sequence encodes CASSLVISNTGELFF.

The chain uses TRBV27 and TRBJ2-7; 8 nucleotides align to TRBD2. There are 17 residues in the CDR3. The ends lost 5 bases at V and 2 bases at J; junction bases unmatched: 14. Looked up from germline, CDR1 is MNHEY and CDR2 is SMNVEV (reference sequence). CDR3 nucleotide sequence: TGTGCCAGCAGTCCCTATTTGGACGGGGGGGAGACCTACGAGCAGTACTTC. Its translation: CASSPYLDGGETYEQYF.

The J gene is TRBJ1-6, the V gene TRBV6-6; D is undetermined. CDR3 length: 15 amino acids. Trimming shortened V by 4 bases and J by 6 bases, and 13 bases separated the two germline ends. CDR1 and CDR2 (germline): MNHNY, SVGAGI (reference sequence). The CDR3 region is CASSWSDGVNSPLHF. The CDR3, as DNA: TGTGCCAGCAGTTGGAGTGATGGGGTTAATTCACCCCTCCACTTT.